Below, one T cell receptor (beta chain) is given with its context. With random hexamers, reverse transcription was performed on about 0.5 to 1 ug of RNA. TCRdb ran MiXCR on the immunoSEQ multiplex PCR reads and lists one entry per CDR3 protein. The sample includes 150,000 to 200,000 distinct CDR3 sequences, over 85% of them seen just once. This entry belongs to a study of CD8 T cells in Susac syndrome. The length of the CDR3 is 16 residues. Germline V lookup: CDR1 SGDLS, CDR2 YYNGEE. The germline V and J ends were trimmed by 2 bases and 0 bases, with 12 bases remaining between them. The sequence was obtained from a human donor with multiple sclerosis. The material sequenced was CD4+ T cells from PBMCs. This rearrangement joins TRBV9 to TRBJ1-3; possibly TRBD1 for D (5 bases). The CDR3 bases are TGTGCCAGCAGCGTTACGACAGAGAGCTCTGGAAACACCATATATTTT. Translating gives CASSVTTESSGNTIYF.